This paragraph covers one T cell receptor beta chain sequence. Its cognate antigen has yet to be identified. No clone much larger than this one lies a single base away; base qualities are absent. This specimen belongs to a study of blood T cell repertoires in COVID-19 (TCRdb year 2020). Context from the whole study: Collaborator samples came from the United States, Italy and Spain and covered acute and convalescent phases of COVID-19. Where HLA class I and class II types were available, the types were taken from metadata supplied by the sample provider, not from assay-based typing. The material from the prospective study consisted of cDNA or gDNA derived from T cells, B-cell-depleted T cells, or PBMCs. The dataset comprised deeply sampled blood TCRbeta repertoires from subjects exposed to, actively infected with, or recovered from COVID-19. The repertoires were released in a freely available public database intended as a resource for research on the immune response to SARS-CoV-2. A de-identified subject ID, COVID-19 status, age in years and sex were almost always included in the sample metadata. The samples were drawn from two sources: the first 160 participants of the ongoing ImmuneRACE study, and 1,254 subjects contributed by 6 global collaborators. Paper-wide results and their limitations: How much clinical and demographic metadata was included differed by source and by participant, and the metadata was provided uncurated.

Enrolling through a virtual design, the prospective study's participants ranged in age from roughly 18 to 95 years and lived across some 22 United States geographic areas. In the prospective study, cohorts were assigned on the basis of participant-reported clinical history obtained from a screening survey and a study questionnaire. ImmuneRACE Cohort 3 recovered participants were defined by two consecutive negative NP/OP PCR tests, healthcare professional clearance, or symptom resolution. In the prospective study, mobile phlebotomists collected whole blood, serum and a nasopharyngeal or oropharyngeal swab from each participant. Prospective study participants could optionally give additional blood draws and questionnaires over an approximately two-month period. Prospective study blood samples were shipped either frozen or at room temperature before DNA extraction. Inclusive of the bounding cysteine and phenylalanine, the CDR3 is 14 residues long. Only the CDR3 DNA stays, 42 bases, in frame from base 1. V lost 0 bases and J lost 8 bases; the stretch between them is 11 bases long. CDR1 is given as GTSNPN and CDR2 as SVGIG, both from the germline V gene (reference sequence).

TCRbeta CDR3 regions were amplified from genomic DNA using the immunoSEQ Assay, a bias-controlled multiplex PCR. The authors' pipeline ran thus. The number of nucleated cells in each sample was estimated from the amplification of reference gene primers within the assay. To quantify the absolute abundance of each unique TCRbeta CDR3 rearrangement, sequence reads were collapsed and filtered. For each sample, productive Simpson clonality was calculated as the square root of Simpson's diversity index across productive rearrangements. What TCRdb holds here is the immuneACCESS table cut down to in-frame rearrangements. Part of the clones is not present; checked against another copy, under half of the missing clones reflect an unresolved V gene, and the others are unexplained. Clone size and the V and J calls come from that table; the DNA yielded D and trimming. The sample has around 250,000 clones on record, approximately 82% of them singletons. Together, the top ten hold over 12% of the sample.

This clonotype originated in a man aged 35-49 years who had recovered from COVID-19. Material for sequencing was PBMCs or T cells enriched from blood (not recorded which). This chain joins TRBV30 to TRBJ1-6, with no D gene named confidently. The CDR3 has the sequence CAWSVKEGDSPLHF. Here is the DNA: TGTGCCTGGAGTGTAAAGGAGGGTGATTCACCCCTCCACTTT.